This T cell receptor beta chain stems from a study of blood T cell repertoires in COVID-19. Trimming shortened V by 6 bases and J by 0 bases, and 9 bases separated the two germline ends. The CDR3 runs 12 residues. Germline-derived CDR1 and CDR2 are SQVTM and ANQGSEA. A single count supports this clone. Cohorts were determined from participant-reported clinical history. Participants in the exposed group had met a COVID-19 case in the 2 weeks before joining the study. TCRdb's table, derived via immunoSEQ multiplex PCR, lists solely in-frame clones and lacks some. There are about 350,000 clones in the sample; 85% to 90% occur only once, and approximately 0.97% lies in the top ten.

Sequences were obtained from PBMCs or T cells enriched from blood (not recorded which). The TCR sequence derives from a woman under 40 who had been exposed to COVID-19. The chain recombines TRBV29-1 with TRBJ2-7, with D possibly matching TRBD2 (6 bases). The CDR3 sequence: CSVQTSSYEQYF. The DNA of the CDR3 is TGCAGCGTGCAGACTAGCTCCTACGAGCAGTACTTC.